This T cell receptor (beta chain) was sequenced for a study of cytomegalovirus exposure and HLA in healthy donors. General study points: In a later analysis, compared with equally common non-associated chains, HLA-associated beta chains were more expanded. In a later analysis, a missense DCLRE1C variant was linked to TCR beta V- and J-gene trimming.

This CDR3 spans 13 amino acids. Germline V lookup: CDR1 LGHNT, CDR2 FRNRAP. V gave up 7 bases and J gave up 2 bases, with 9 bases separating them. PCR amplification relied on 60 Vbeta primers (plus 13 Jbeta primers). Measured with immunoSEQ multiplex PCR; TCRdb has only the in-frame clones, and not every one. Of under 150,000 clones listed, about 10% are singletons. A word on this clone: The antigen remains unidentified.

The V gene is TRBV12-5, the J gene TRBJ1-3, with TRBD1 as a possible D gene (5 bases). Specimen: PBMCs. This receptor was identified in a woman in her 40s in good health and CMV-seropositive. The chain's CDR3 is CASAGGTGNTIYF. CDR3 bases: TGTGCTAGTGCCGGGGGTACTGGAAACACCATATATTTT. The full variable domain, with the rest looked up from reference TRBV12-5 and TRBJ1-3, is DARVTQTPRHKVTEMGQEVTMRCQPILGHNTVFWYRQTMMQGLELLAYFRNRAPLDDSGMPKDRFSAEMPDATLATLKIQPSEPRDSAVYFCASAGGTGNTIYFGEGSWLTVV.